This T cell receptor beta chain was sequenced during a study of cytomegalovirus exposure and HLA in healthy donors listed by TCRdb under 2017. A note on the overall study: According to an earlier analysis of 550 to 700 of the donors, some 180 million T cells yielded 95 million to 140 million unique TCR beta sequences and roughly 280 Gb of sequence data. Around 320 gigabases of sequencing data and roughly 90 million unique TCR sequences were included in an early release covering several hundred HLA-typed donors. Among the roughly 390 genotyped donors, around 79% belonged to the genetic ancestry cluster associated with self-reported Caucasian donors. The study aimed to test whether cataloging public T cell receptors could reveal signatures of past pathogen exposure. The study used immunosequencing to profile the T cell repertoires of several hundred subjects and linked those repertoires to cytomegalovirus serostatus. A separate validation cohort of 90 to 150 different subjects was used in addition to the roughly 670-subject first cohort. High-throughput TCR immunosequencing, statistical association of individual TCRs with disease status, and machine learning were combined to predict cytomegalovirus infection status. In a later analysis, previously published TCR beta repertoires from 500 to 750 donors were re-analyzed and high-resolution HLA genotyping was added so that TCR occurrence patterns could be studied. Rather than drawing on any new phenotypic data, the later analysis identified candidate immune exposures from TCR beta sequences and the way those sequences occurred across donors. To decide whether each TCR beta V gene segment behaved as functional or pseudogenic, an earlier analysis of 587 of the donors relied on high-throughput TCR beta sequencing. Alongside the repertoire data, information on donor age, sex, ethnicity and CMV serostatus was compiled. Genome-wide SNP genotypes for about 65% of the 666 donors were used in a later genetic analysis, which treated that subset as a discovery cohort. All discovery cohort repertoires had been generated on a single sequencing platform. Class I and class II HLA loci were covered by the typing at four-digit resolution. Typing coverage differed by locus: A, B, C, DRB1 and DQB1 were typed in about 620-630 donors, DQA1 in approximately 520, DPA1 in 600 to 610, and DPB1 in 400 to 480. Four to six DR-DQ haplotypes were handled as single units for association and clustering because linkage in the cohort was strong. On average, around 240,000 unique TCR beta nucleotide sequences were sequenced per donor among about 400 genotyped donors of the cohort, with roughly 18% of those sequences being non-productive. Paper-wide results and their limitations: According to a later analysis, TCR association rates differed among HLA loci, with DRB1 alleles showing the most associated TCRs and HLA-C alleles showing the fewest. Across donors, most TCR sequences were observed very rarely, whereas some public TCRs were present in many individuals. A later genetic analysis reported fewer N-insertions in productive TCRs among donors in an Asian-associated ancestry cluster than the roughly 700-donor mean. Assigning TCR associations to individual alleles was difficult when HLA alleles, especially DR and DQ, strongly co-occurred. HLA typing was unavailable for some donors at each locus, so association tests used only the typed subset. An earlier analysis of some 560 of the donors showed that most TCR beta V segments appeared in productive rearrangements either about 87% or about 30% of the time, which broadly matched IMGT annotations. A later analysis found that HLA-associated TCR beta chains were more clonally expanded and had lower generation probabilities than equally common non-associated chains. In vitro tests confirmed that a few of the cytomegalovirus-associated TCR beta chains recognize cytomegalovirus antigens. Correlated functional status among segregating V segments might reflect linkage disequilibrium, but an unknown experimental factor could not be ruled out. Specific HLA alleles were associated with over 15,000 TCR beta sequences at a false discovery rate of 0.05 in a later analysis. Several of the top co-occurrence clusters appeared to be linked to parvovirus B19, influenza, CMV and Epstein-Barr virus, according to a later analysis. A later genetic analysis associated a missense DCLRE1C variant with V-gene and J-gene trimming of TCR beta chains, and an independent cohort replicated the association. Some IMGT-functional V segments, including TRBV6-2 and TRBV6-3, could not be distinguished by the 87-base-pair reads and were therefore excluded. The study listed 150 to 200 TCR beta chains as associated with cytomegalovirus. A later analysis found that most CMV-associated TCR beta chains appeared HLA-restricted, with HLA associations seemingly driven largely by CMV exposure. For the cohort, immune exposure information was limited to CMV serostatus. A further reported finding was that TCR beta sequences accurately predicted the HLA-A and HLA-B alleles for most subjects in the first cohort. A cluster of highly shared sequence variants was judged likely to represent a technical artifact of the sequencing pipeline. In both the original and validation cohorts, the classifier was reported to diagnose cytomegalovirus status with high specificity and sensitivity. Sequencing depth was assumed to be roughly uniform across donors in the presence/absence analyses, though that assumption may not hold. The cohort was sequenced for TCR beta chains only, and without alpha or paired-chain data the features that could be detected were limited. The authors suggested that the approach could potentially be generalized to other disease states and immunological phenotypes. Because counts were too low, roughly 16 rarely observed V segments, including chromosome 9 orphons, were excluded from the earlier analysis of roughly 580 of the donors.

In total, roughly 670 healthy bone marrow donors made up the cohort. At the time of sampling, all cohort members were nominally healthy, though unrecorded immune exposures were likely present. The donor tested CMV seropositive, placing the donor among the 290 or so seropositive members of the cohort. Each donor provided a peripheral blood sample, and peripheral blood mononuclear cells were used for TCR beta sequencing. The Qiagen DNeasy Blood Extraction Kit was used to extract genomic DNA from the blood cell samples. As regards this clone: The antigen it recognizes is unknown. No base quality information exists; no much larger clone differs at one position.

V loses 8 bases of germline sequence and J loses 3 bases, and the interval between the two ends is 14 bases. According to the germline V gene (reference sequence), CDR1 reads LNHDA and CDR2 reads SQIVND. The cysteine opens and the phenylalanine closes a CDR3 of 13 amino acids. Kept here is only the CDR3 DNA, which spans 39 bases and is read in frame from base 1. Libraries came from the immunoSEQ multiplex PCR assay. A mixture of 60 forward primers for TCR Vbeta segments and 13 reverse primers for TCR Jbeta segments was used in the multiplex PCR. The CDR3 region of rearranged TCR beta genes was amplified from genomic DNA with a multiplex PCR assay. Amplified TCR beta libraries were sequenced as 87-base-pair reads on the Illumina HiSeq System. As for how the authors treated the data: In a later analysis, roughly 80 million unique TCR beta chains were counted across the approximately 620 repertoires, and around 10 million of these chains were shared by at least two donors. Raw reads were error-corrected and collapsed into unique sequences by a nearest-neighbor algorithm in which closely related sequences were merged to remove PCR and sequencing errors. CDR3 sequences were aligned to IMGT reference sequences to assign V, D and J gene segments. For a sequence to be retained, a match of at least six nucleotides to both a V gene segment and a J gene segment was required. A rearrangement counted as productive if the CDR3 had no stop codons and remained in frame with V and J, and every other rearrangement counted as non-productive. Following IMGT convention, CDR3 was defined as the stretch from the second conserved V-encoded cysteine to the conserved J-encoded phenylalanine. The earlier analysis of approximately 500 of the donors excluded sequences that lacked an unambiguous match to a single V gene segment. In an earlier analysis of 450 to 750 of the donors, a V segment was called functional when productive rearrangements were above 56.7%, and segregating when the standard deviation between donors exceeded 5%. To diagnose cytomegalovirus status from the catalog of TCR beta chain sequences, a statistical classification framework was built. V and J gene assignment, in a later analysis, came from comparing TCR nucleotide sequences with IMGT/GENE-DB human TR gene sequences. A later analysis assigned CDR3 sequences and most-parsimonious VDJ recombination scenarios with the TCRdist pipeline. A later analysis defined each TCR beta chain by its CDR3 amino acid sequence plus V-gene family, and excluded reads lacking a unique V-gene family. To address suspected cross-contamination and a sequencing artifact, a later analysis removed 550 to 750 highly shared, low-generation-probability nucleotide sequences. In a later analysis, a clonal expansion index was calculated for each public chain from normalized within-repertoire ranks of inferred template counts. In a later analysis, generation probabilities were computed using a VDJ recombination model fitted to out-of-frame rearrangements, and the results were checked against IGoR. In a later analysis, TCR-TCR, TCR-HLA and TCR-CMV co-occurrence was scored with hypergeometric tests, and a repertoire-size bias correction was applied to TCR pairs. False discovery rates were estimated in a later analysis by permuting HLA or CMV assignments 20 times. A later analysis grouped co-occurring TCRs with DBSCAN, adding TCRdist sequence similarity when clustering within HLA-allele-positive subsets. Co-occurrence clustering excluded repertoires with fewer than 30,000 or more than 120,000 public chains, plus five with anomalous nucleotide sharing. Imported from immuneACCESS, the table was reduced by TCRdb to in-frame sequences with V and J called. These copies leave out some clones; in studies compared against another copy, an unresolved V gene accounts for under half, and the cause of the remainder is not known. V, J and clone size derive from that table, while D and trimming were established from the DNA sequence. For this sample there are 130,000 or so clones; over 65% appear just once. The ten most abundant clones make up roughly 4.5% of the sample.

Sample: PBMCs. Recombination linked TRBV19 to TRBJ2-7, and perhaps TRBD1 as D gene, on 6 matching bases. The source is a man between 18 and 35 years old in good health and CMV-seropositive. The CDR3 reads as follows: CASAPRGSYEQYF. The DNA sequence is given as TGTGCCAGTGCCCCAAGGGGGAGCTACGAGCAGTACTTC. Joined to the reference TRBV19 and TRBJ2-7 proteins, this CDR3 gives the full variable domain: DGGITQSPKYLFRKEGQNVTLSCEQNLNHDAMYWYRQDPGQGLRLIYYSQIVNDFQKGDIAEGYSVSREKKESFPLTVTSAQKNPTAFYLCASAPRGSYEQYFGPGTRLTVT.